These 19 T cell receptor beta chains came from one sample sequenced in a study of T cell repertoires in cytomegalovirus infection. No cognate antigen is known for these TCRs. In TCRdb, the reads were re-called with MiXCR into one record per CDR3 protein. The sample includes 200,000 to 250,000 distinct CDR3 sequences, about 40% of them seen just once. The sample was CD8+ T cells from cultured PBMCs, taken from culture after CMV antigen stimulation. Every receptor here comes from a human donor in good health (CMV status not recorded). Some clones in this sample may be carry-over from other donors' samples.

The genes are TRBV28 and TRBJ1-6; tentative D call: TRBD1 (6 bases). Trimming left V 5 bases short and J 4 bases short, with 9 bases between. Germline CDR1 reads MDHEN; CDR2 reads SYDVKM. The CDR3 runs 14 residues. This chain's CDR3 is CASSRTAYNSPLHF. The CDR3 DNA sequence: TGTGCCAGCAGTAGGACAGCTTATAATTCACCCCTCCACTTT. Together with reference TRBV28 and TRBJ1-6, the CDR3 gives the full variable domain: DVKVTQSSRYLVKRTGEKVFLECVQDMDHENMFWYRQDPGLGLRLIYFSYDVKMKEKGDIPEGYSVSREKKERFSLILESASTNQTSMYLCASSRTAYNSPLHFGNGTRLTVT.

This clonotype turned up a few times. In nucleotides, the CDR3 is TGTGCCAGTAGTAGGGGGACAGGATCCCTCTCTGGGGCCAACGTCCTGACTTTC. Protein: CASSRGTGSLSGANVLTF. The J gene is TRBJ2-6, the V gene TRBV19; TRBD1 agrees at 8 bases. Per the germline V gene, CDR1 is LNHDA and CDR2 is SQIVND (reference sequence). The CDR3 totals 18 residues. V was pared by 4 bases and J by 0 bases, with 8 bases of the junction left unmatched.

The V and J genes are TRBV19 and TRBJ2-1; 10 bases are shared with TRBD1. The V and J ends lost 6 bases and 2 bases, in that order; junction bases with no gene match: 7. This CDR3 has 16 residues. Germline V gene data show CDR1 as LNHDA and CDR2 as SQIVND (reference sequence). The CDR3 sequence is CASRTRQGAPYNEQFF. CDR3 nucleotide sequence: TGTGCCAGTAGGACCAGACAGGGGGCCCCCTACAATGAGCAGTTCTTC.

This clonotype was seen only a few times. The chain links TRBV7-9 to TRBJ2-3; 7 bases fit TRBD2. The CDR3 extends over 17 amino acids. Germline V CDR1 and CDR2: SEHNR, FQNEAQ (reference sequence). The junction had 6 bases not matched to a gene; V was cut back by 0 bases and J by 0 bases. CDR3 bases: TGTGCCAGCAGCTTAGCTGAAGCGGGGACTAGCACAGATACGCAGTATTTT. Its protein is CASSLAEAGTSTDTQYF.

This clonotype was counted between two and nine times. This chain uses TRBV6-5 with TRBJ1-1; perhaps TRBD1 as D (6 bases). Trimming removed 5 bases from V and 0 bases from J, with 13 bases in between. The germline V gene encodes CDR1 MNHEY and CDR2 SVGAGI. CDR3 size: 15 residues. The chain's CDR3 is CASSQQGLMNTEAFF. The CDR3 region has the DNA TGTGCCAGCAGTCAACAGGGACTAATGAACACTGAAGCTTTCTTT.

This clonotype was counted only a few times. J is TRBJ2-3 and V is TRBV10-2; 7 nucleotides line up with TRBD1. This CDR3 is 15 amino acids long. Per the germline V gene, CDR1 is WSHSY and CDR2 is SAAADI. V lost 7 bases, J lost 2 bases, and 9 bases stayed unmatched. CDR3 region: CASKETGAPTDTQYF. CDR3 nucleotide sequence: TGCGCCAGCAAAGAAACAGGGGCTCCCACAGATACGCAGTATTTT.

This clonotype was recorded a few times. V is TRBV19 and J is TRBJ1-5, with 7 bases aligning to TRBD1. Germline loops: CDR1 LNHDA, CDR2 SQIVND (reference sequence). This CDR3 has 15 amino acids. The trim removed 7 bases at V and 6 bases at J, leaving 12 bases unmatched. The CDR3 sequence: CASTLNPTGSQPQHF. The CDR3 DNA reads TGTGCCAGTACCCTGAACCCGACAGGGAGTCAGCCCCAGCATTTT. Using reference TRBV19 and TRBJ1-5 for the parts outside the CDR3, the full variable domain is DGGITQSPKYLFRKEGQNVTLSCEQNLNHDAMYWYRQDPGQGLRLIYYSQIVNDFQKGDIAEGYSVSREKKESFPLTVTSAQKNPTAFYLCASTLNPTGSQPQHFGDGTRLSIL.

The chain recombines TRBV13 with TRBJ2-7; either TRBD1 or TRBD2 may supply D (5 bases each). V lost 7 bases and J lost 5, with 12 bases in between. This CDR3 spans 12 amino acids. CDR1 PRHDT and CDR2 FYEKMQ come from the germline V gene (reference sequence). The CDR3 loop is CASNEGNHEQYF. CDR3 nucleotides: TGTGCCAGCAATGAGGGGAACCACGAGCAGTACTTC.

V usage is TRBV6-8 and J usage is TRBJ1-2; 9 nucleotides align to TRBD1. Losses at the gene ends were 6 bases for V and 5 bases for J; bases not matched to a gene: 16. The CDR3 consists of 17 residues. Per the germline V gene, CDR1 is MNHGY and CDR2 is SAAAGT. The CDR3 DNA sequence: TGTGCCAGCAGCCCGCCCGGGACAGGGATTCACGGGTATGGCTACACCTTC. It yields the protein CASSPPGTGIHGYGYTF.

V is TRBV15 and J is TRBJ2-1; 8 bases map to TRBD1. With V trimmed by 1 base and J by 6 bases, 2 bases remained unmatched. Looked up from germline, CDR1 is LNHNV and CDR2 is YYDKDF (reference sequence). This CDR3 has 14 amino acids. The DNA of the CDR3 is TGTGCCACCAGCAGAGGTACAGGGGGCAATGAGCAGTTCTTC. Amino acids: CATSRGTGGNEQFF.

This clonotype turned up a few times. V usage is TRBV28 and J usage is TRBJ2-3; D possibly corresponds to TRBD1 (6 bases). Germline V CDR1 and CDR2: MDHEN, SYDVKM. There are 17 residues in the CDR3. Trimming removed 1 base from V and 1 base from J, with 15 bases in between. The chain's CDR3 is CASSLSLRGRGTDTQYF. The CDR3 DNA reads TGTGCCAGCAGTTTATCCCTCAGGGGCAGGGGCACAGATACGCAGTATTTT.

The CDR3 here is CASTGGGHEQYF. The CDR3 region has the DNA TGTGCCAGCACGGGCGGTGGGCACGAGCAGTACTTC. The V and J genes are TRBV6-1 and TRBJ2-7, with unresolved D. The germline CDR1 and CDR2 sequences are MNHNS and SASEGT. Trimming stripped 7 bases from V and 5 bases from J, with 12 bases between. This CDR3 is built from 12 residues.

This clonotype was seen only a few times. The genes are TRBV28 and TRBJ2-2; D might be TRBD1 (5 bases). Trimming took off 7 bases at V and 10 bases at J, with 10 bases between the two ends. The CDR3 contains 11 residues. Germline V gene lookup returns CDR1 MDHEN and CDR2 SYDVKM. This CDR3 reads CASKRGLELFF. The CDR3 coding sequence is TGTGCCAGCAAAAGGGGTTTGGAGCTGTTTTTT.

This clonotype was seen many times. The CDR3 DNA reads as TGTGCCAGCAGTGAAGCAGCGGGGACTAATTCACCCCTCCACTTT. It is translated as CASSEAAGTNSPLHF. V usage is TRBV6-1 and J usage is TRBJ1-6, with D possibly being TRBD1 (5 bases). Germline loops: CDR1 MNHNS, CDR2 SASEGT. With 0 bases removed from V and 6 bases from J, the gap between germline ends came to 9 bases. The CDR3 runs to 15 residues.

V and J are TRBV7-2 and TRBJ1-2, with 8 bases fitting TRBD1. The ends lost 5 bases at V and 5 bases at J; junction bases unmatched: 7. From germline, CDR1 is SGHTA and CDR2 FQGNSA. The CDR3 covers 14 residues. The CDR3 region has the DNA TGTGCCAGCAGCCCAGTCGGACAGGGTTATGGCTACACCTTC. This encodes CASSPVGQGYGYTF.

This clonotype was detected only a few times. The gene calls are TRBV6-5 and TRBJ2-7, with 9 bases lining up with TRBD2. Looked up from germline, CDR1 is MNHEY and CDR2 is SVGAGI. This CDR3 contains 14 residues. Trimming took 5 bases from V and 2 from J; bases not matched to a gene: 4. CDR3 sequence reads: CASSPSGRTYEQYF. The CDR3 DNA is TGTGCCAGCAGTCCCAGCGGGAGGACCTACGAGCAGTACTTC.

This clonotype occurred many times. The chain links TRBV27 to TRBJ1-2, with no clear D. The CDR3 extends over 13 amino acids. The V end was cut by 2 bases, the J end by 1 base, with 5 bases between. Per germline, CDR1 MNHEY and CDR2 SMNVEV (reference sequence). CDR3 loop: CASSLGINYGYTF. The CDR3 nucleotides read TGTGCCAGCAGTTTAGGCATTAACTATGGCTACACCTTC.

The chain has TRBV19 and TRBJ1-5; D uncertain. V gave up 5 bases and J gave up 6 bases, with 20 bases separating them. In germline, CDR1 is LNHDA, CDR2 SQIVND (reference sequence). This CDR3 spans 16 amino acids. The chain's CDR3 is CASSAHGLGPLQPQHF. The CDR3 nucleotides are TGTGCCAGTAGTGCACACGGACTGGGTCCCCTTCAGCCCCAGCATTTT.

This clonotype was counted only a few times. CDR3 bases: TGTGCCAGCACCCGGGACAGGGGAACTAGCACAGATACGCAGTATTTT. Encoded protein: CASTRDRGTSTDTQYF. This chain uses TRBV7-9 with TRBJ2-3, with 10 bases matching TRBD1. This CDR3 comprises 16 residues. Per germline, CDR1 SEHNR and CDR2 FQNEAQ (reference sequence). V lost 7 bases, J lost 0 bases, and 7 bases stayed unmatched.